Below, 2 T cell receptor beta chains from the same sample are listed, as sequenced in a study of CD8 T cells in Susac syndrome. When the RNA was reverse transcribed, random hexamers were used with an input of roughly 0.45 to 1 ug. MiXCR, applied by TCRdb to the immunoSEQ multiplex PCR reads, yields one record per CDR3 protein. Of 250,000 to 300,000 distinct CDR3 sequences listed, over 75% are singletons. The specimen was CD8+ T cells from PBMCs. The source of these receptors is a human donor with multiple sclerosis.

A single count supports this clonotype. The chain recombines TRBV3-1 with TRBJ1-2; TRBD1 is a possible D gene (5 bases). Trimming left V 0 bases short and J 4 bases short, with 15 bases between. The CDR3 loop spans 16 amino acids. Per germline, CDR1 LGHDT and CDR2 YNNKEL (reference sequence). As DNA, the CDR3 is TGTGCCAGCAGCCAAGACCCCAGGGAAGGTTTCTATGGCTACACCTTC. It encodes CASSQDPREGFYGYTF.

This clonotype was observed a handful of times. The rearrangement joins TRBV19 to TRBJ2-7; the match to TRBD1 covers 10 bases. J was trimmed by 3 bases and V by 7 bases; bases with no gene match: 6. The CDR3 contains 14 residues. In germline, CDR1 is LNHDA, CDR2 SQIVND (reference sequence). The CDR3 bases are TGTGCCAGTACCCCGACAGGGGGCATCTACGAGCAGTACTTC. This encodes CASTPTGGIYEQYF.